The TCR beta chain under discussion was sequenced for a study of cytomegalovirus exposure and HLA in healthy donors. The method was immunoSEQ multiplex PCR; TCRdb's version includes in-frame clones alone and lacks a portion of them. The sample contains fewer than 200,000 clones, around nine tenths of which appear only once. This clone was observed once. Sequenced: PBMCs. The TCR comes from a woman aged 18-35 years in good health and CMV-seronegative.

The CDR3 spells CASSLTTGYQPQHF. DNA of the CDR3: TGTGCCAGCAGCTTGACGACGGGATATCAGCCCCAGCATTTT. The chain links TRBV5-6 to TRBJ1-5, with D uncertain. This CDR3 spans 14 amino acids. Germline-derived CDR1 and CDR2 are SGHDT and YYEEEE. Trimming took off 1 base at V and 5 bases at J, with 10 bases between the two ends.